The next 24 T cell receptor beta chains were all read from a single sample in a study of T cell responses to AZD1222 COVID-19 vaccine (dated by TCRdb to about 2021). The sample's time point label is to be understood as: baseline before first vaccination. The receptor library was made with the immunoSEQ multiplex PCR assay. TCRdb carries this immuneACCESS record with in-frame sequences only. Its versions omit some clonotypes, under half of them owing to an unresolved V gene in the studies checked, with the rest unexplained. Here the sample has 100,000 or so clones; roughly 88% occur a single time. The ten top clones hold around 2.5% of the sample. The sample consisted of peripheral blood, taken on day 0 of AZD1222 vaccination. These receptors came from an adult in good health.

V and J are TRBV19 and TRBJ1-2; no definite D call. Trimming took 11 bases from V and 0 from J, leaving 13 bases between them. This CDR3 comprises 13 residues. Germline loops: CDR1 LNHDA, CDR2 SQIVND (reference sequence). As DNA, the CDR3 is TGTGCCTCCCGACCCGGGGCTAACTATGGCTACACCTTC. Translating it yields CASRPGANYGYTF.

This rearrangement joins TRBV27 to TRBJ2-5; D is unclear. Trimming removed 3 bases at V and 0 bases at J, with 11 bases between. The CDR3 totals 15 residues. CDR1 is MNHEY and CDR2 is SMNVEV in the germline V gene (reference sequence). CDR3 residues: CASSFYGNYQETQYF. The CDR3 bases are TGTGCCAGCAGTTTCTACGGAAACTACCAAGAGACCCAGTACTTC.

The table lists this clone with a few counts. The CDR3: CASSQWVGRVYTGELFF. For the CDR3, the DNA is TGTGCCAGCAGCCAATGGGTCGGGAGGGTCTACACCGGGGAGCTGTTTTTT. The chain has TRBV3-1 (or the pseudogene TRBV3-2) and TRBJ2-2; 8 bases are a match to TRBD2. Trimming took 2 bases from V and 3 from J; bases not matched to a gene: 8. Germline values: CDR1 LGHDT, CDR2 YNNKEL (reference sequence). This CDR3 spans 17 amino acids.

CDR3 DNA: TGTGCCAGCAGGATCGGGGGTGGGTACACCGGGGAGCTGTTTTTT. Its protein is CASRIGGGYTGELFF. The chain recombines TRBV27 with TRBJ2-2, with D possibly TRBD2 on 6 matching bases. The CDR3 sequence is 15 residues long. The ends were cut back, 6 bases at V and 3 bases at J, with 14 bases in the middle. The V gene's germline CDR1 is MNHEY and CDR2 SMNVEV (reference sequence).

The V gene is TRBV19, the J gene TRBJ2-2; D remains unclear. The V gene lost 5 bases and the J gene lost 7 bases, with 20 bases spanning the gap. Germline CDR1 reads LNHDA; CDR2 reads SQIVND (reference sequence). This CDR3 region has 16 residues. The DNA of the CDR3 is TGTGCCAGTAGTCAACGGACGGACCGGTCGGGCGGGGAGCTGTTTTTT. Its translation: CASSQRTDRSGGELFF.

The V call is TRBV27, the J call TRBJ1-6; D call uncertain. The germline gives CDR1 MNHEY, CDR2 SMNVEV (reference sequence). V was clipped by 8 bases and J by 6 bases, with 2 bases between them. The CDR3 contains 10 residues. CDR3 protein: CASCNSPLHF. CDR3 nucleotide sequence: TGTGCCAGCTGTAATTCACCCCTCCACTTT.

The chain combines TRBV20-1 with TRBJ2-7; D gene ambiguous. Deletions cut 6 bases from V and 4 bases from J, with 10 bases between. CDR1 is DFQATT and CDR2 is SNEGSKA in the germline V gene (reference sequence). The CDR3 extends over 11 amino acids. The CDR3 reads CSARVGYEQYF. DNA for the CDR3: TGCAGTGCAAGGGTGGGTTACGAGCAGTACTTC.

This chain joins TRBV4-3 and TRBJ1-6, with TRBD1 matching 7 bases. This CDR3 region has 14 residues. The V gene end was trimmed by 4 bases and the J gene end by 7 bases; junction bases not matched to a gene: 4. Per the germline V gene, CDR1 is LGHNA and CDR2 is YSLEER. The CDR3 protein is CASSLQGTNSPLHF. As DNA, the CDR3 is TGCGCCAGCAGCCTACAGGGGACGAATTCACCCCTCCACTTT.

Comments on this clone: Mismatch with germline at one junction end may stem from a read error. The genes are TRBV7-7 and TRBJ2-2, with D perhaps matching TRBD1 or TRBD2 (5 bases each). This CDR3 contains 13 residues. CDR1 is SSHAT and CDR2 is FNYEAQ in the germline V gene (reference sequence). The CDR3 is CASSPGTTGELFF. CDR3 nucleotide sequence: TGTGCTAGCAGCCCCGGGACGACCGGGGAGCTGTTTTTT.

The chain links TRBV5-5 to TRBJ1-1; no clear D gene. CDR1 SGHKS and CDR2 YYEKEE come from the germline V gene (reference sequence). The CDR3 spans 11 residues. V lost 5 bases and J lost 3, with 5 bases in between. This chain's CDR3 is CASRRDTEAFF. The CDR3 bases are TGTGCCAGCAGGCGGGACACTGAAGCTTTCTTT. Full variable domain (remainder filled in from reference TRBV5-5 and TRBJ1-1): DAGVTQSPTHLIKTRGQQVTLRCSPISGHKSVSWYQQVLGQGPQFIFQYYEKEERGRGNFPDRFSARQFPNYSSELNVNALLLGDSALYLCASRRDTEAFFGQGTRLTVV.

The CDR3: CAISGVSAFYGYTF. The CDR3 bases are TGTGCCATCAGTGGCGTGTCAGCCTTCTATGGCTACACCTTC. The rearrangement joins TRBV10-3 to TRBJ1-2, with no clear D. Germline V gene lookup returns CDR1 ENHRY and CDR2 SYGVKD. Trimming took off 4 bases at V and 4 bases at J, with 13 bases between the two ends. The CDR3 runs to 14 residues.

This rearrangement joins TRBV5-6 to TRBJ1-2; D is undetermined. The CDR3 is made up of 13 amino acids. Trimming pared 7 bases from V and 6 bases from J, leaving 16 bases between. Germline-derived CDR1 and CDR2 are SGHDT and YYEEEE. The CDR3 DNA sequence: TGTGCCAGCCTCCCTCAGGTTCGAAATGGCTACACCTTC. It encodes CASLPQVRNGYTF. Complete variable domain (other parts from reference TRBV5-6 and TRBJ1-2): DAGVTQSPTHLIKTRGQQVTLRCSPKSGHDTVSWYQQALGQGPQFIFQYYEEEERQRGNFPDRFSGHQFPNYSSELNVNALLLGDSALYLCASLPQVRNGYTFGSGTRLTVV.

This clone was observed a single time. The genes are TRBV5-1 and TRBJ1-6; TRBD1 matches at 7 bases. Germline V gives CDR1 SGHRS, CDR2 YFSETQ. V was pared by 4 bases and J by 5 bases, with 9 bases of the junction left unmatched. This CDR3 has 16 residues. The CDR3 here is CASSPTGQTHNSPLHF. The DNA for the CDR3 is TGCGCCAGCAGCCCGACGGGACAGACCCATAATTCACCCCTCCACTTT.

This clone has only one observation. This chain links TRBV27 with TRBJ1-5, with TRBD1 as a possible D gene (6 bases). CDR3 length equals 15 residues. Per the germline V gene, CDR1 is MNHEY and CDR2 is SMNVEV (reference sequence). V lost 6 bases and J lost 5, with 17 bases in between. The CDR3 sequence is CASSPYQDSDQPQHF. The CDR3 region has the DNA TGTGCCAGCAGCCCTTATCAGGACAGCGATCAGCCCCAGCATTTT.

This sequence joins TRBV7-2 and TRBJ2-2; D remains ambiguous. CDR1 and CDR2 (germline): SGHTA, FQGNSA. This CDR3 contains 15 residues. Trimming left V 5 bases short and J 6 bases short, with 16 bases between. Here the CDR3 DNA reads TGTGCCAGCAGCCAAACTCCCACTACAGCCGGGGAGCTGTTTTTT. Protein: CASSQTPTTAGELFF.

Here the CDR3 reads CATSTGAYQPQHF. In DNA, the CDR3 is TGTGCCACCTCCACCGGCGCCTATCAGCCCCAGCATTTT. J is TRBJ1-5 and V is TRBV6-5, with D hard to call. V dropped 10 bases and J dropped 5 bases, with 15 bases sitting between them. The CDR3 loop spans 13 amino acids. Germline lookup yields CDR1 MNHEY and CDR2 SVGAGI.

This rearrangement joins TRBV28 to TRBJ1-6; maybe TRBD1 (5 bases). The CDR3 is 12 residues long. In germline, CDR1 is MDHEN, CDR2 SYDVKM. The V end was cut by 5 bases, the J end by 10 bases, with 9 bases between. The CDR3 DNA follows: TGTGCCAGCAGTCCAACAGGATCACCCCTCCACTTT. Its translation is CASSPTGSPLHF.

This clone was found once. The chain combines TRBV15 with TRBJ1-1; possible D gene TRBD1, 6 bases. Deletions cut 2 bases from V and 1 base from J, with 11 bases between. This CDR3 has 15 residues. Germline V gives CDR1 LNHNV, CDR2 YYDKDF (reference sequence). DNA of the CDR3: TGTGCCACCAGCAGATGGGAGGGGGGGAACACTGAAGCTTTCTTT. It encodes CATSRWEGGNTEAFF.

The chain joins TRBV7-9 to TRBJ1-4; 8 positions match TRBD1. The CDR3 is 17 amino acids. Germline loops: CDR1 SEHNR, CDR2 FQNEAQ (reference sequence). With V trimmed by 5 bases and J by 0 bases, 8 bases remained unmatched. DNA for the CDR3: TGTGCCAGCAGCCCTGGACAGGGCGCCCCAACTAATGAAAAACTGTTTTTT. Translating it yields CASSPGQGAPTNEKLFF.

This clone showed up just once. The V and J genes are TRBV6-5 and TRBJ2-7; the D gene is possibly TRBD2 (5 bases). This CDR3 is built from 14 residues. Deletions cut 6 bases from V and 7 bases from J, with 19 bases between. The germline V gene encodes CDR1 MNHEY and CDR2 SVGAGI. CDR3 nucleotide sequence: TGTGCCAGCAGCCCCGAGGGCCTTGCACGGGAGCAGTACTTC. It encodes CASSPEGLAREQYF.

A single count supports this clone. This chain uses TRBV11-2 with TRBJ2-1, with no clear D. V dropped 1 base and J dropped 8 bases, with 9 bases sitting between them. The length of the CDR3 is 13 residues. Germline CDR1 SGHAT, CDR2 FQNNGV. The CDR3 DNA is TGTGCCAGCAGCTTAGGAGGTGACGATGAGCAGTTCTTC. Translated, it gives CASSLGGDDEQFF. Full variable domain (remainder filled in from reference TRBV11-2 and TRBJ2-1): EAGVAQSPRYKIIEKRQSVAFWCNPISGHATLYWYQQILGQGPKLLIQFQNNGVVDDSQLPKDRFSAERLKGVDSTLKIQPAKLEDSAVYLCASSLGGDDEQFFGPGTRLTVL.

The chain employs TRBV11-2 and TRBJ2-1; TRBD1 agrees at 8 bases. V trimming: 4 bases; J trimming: 2 bases; junction bases outside the gene matches: 7. This CDR3 comprises 16 residues. Germline CDR1 reads SGHAT; CDR2 reads FQNNGV. CDR3 coding DNA: TGTGCCAGCAGCTCGCTTGGACAGGGCACCTACAATGAGCAGTTCTTC. As protein: CASSSLGQGTYNEQFF.

In its sample, this clone was seen once. The chain combines TRBV4-2 with TRBJ1-2; the D is unclear. Trimming took 0 bases from V and 6 from J, leaving 8 bases between them. Germline V lookup: CDR1 LGHNA, CDR2 YNFKEQ. The CDR3 sequence is 13 residues long. The CDR3 here is CASSQDLGDGYTF. As DNA, the CDR3 is TGTGCCAGCAGCCAAGATCTCGGGGATGGCTACACCTTC.

The chain couples TRBV28 to TRBJ2-3, with unresolved D. From germline, CDR1 is MDHEN and CDR2 SYDVKM. The V gene lost 4 bases and the J gene lost 4 bases, with 9 bases spanning the gap. The CDR3 consists of 13 residues. The CDR3 here is CASSSPMSDTQYF. As DNA, the CDR3 is TGTGCCAGCAGTTCCCCTATGTCAGATACGCAGTATTTT.